This TCR beta chain originates from a study of control samples from healthy donors and cancer patients. The CDR3 length is 17 residues. The V gene's germline CDR1 is SGDLS and CDR2 YYNGEE. The junction had 7 bases not matched to a gene; V was cut back by 5 bases and J by 0 bases. TCRdb's table, derived via immunoSEQ multiplex PCR, lists solely in-frame clones and lacks some. The sample gives roughly 130,000 clones, about 88% of which show up once; more than 2.5% is in the top ten. The chain combines TRBV9 with TRBJ2-3, with TRBD2 matching over 12 bases. Sequencing was performed on blood. This TCR came from a man in his fifties or sixties in good health. The CDR3 here is CASSDDGLAGSTDTQYF. Here the CDR3 DNA reads TGTGCCAGCAGTGATGACGGACTAGCGGGGAGCACAGATACGCAGTATTTT.